The entry that follows covers one T cell receptor beta chain sequence. Its specificity is not known. This specimen belongs to a study of cytomegalovirus exposure and HLA in healthy donors. PCR involved 60 Vbeta and 13 Jbeta primers. Produced via immunoSEQ multiplex PCR; TCRdb's table is partial and in-frame only. The sample shows approximately 150,000 clones, over 70% of them seen only once. Germline V gives CDR1 SGDLS, CDR2 YYNGEE. Germline trimming cut 0 bases from V and 3 bases from J; bases unmatched to any gene: 9. The CDR3 extends over 17 amino acids. General study findings and limits: By HLA locus, TCR association rates varied in a later analysis, with DRB1 showing the most and HLA-C the fewest. Reports state that TCR beta sequences accurately predicted most subjects' HLA-A and HLA-B alleles. Cytomegalovirus-associated TCR beta chains were listed, numbering around 150.

V is TRBV9 and J is TRBJ2-7; 10 nucleotides line up with TRBD1. This clonotype was sampled from a woman aged 40-49 years in good health and CMV-seronegative. The source material was PBMCs. The CDR3 DNA sequence: TGTGCCAGCAGCGTAGCGAATTCCGGGACAGGGGTCTACGAGCAGTACTTC. This sequence encodes CASSVANSGTGVYEQYF.